One and the same sample provided the 4 T cell receptor beta chains below, sequenced in a study of blood T cell repertoires in COVID-19. TCRdb's copy holds only in-frame clones and misses some; the assay was immunoSEQ multiplex PCR. The sample consists of 55,000 to 65,000 clones, about 80% of them appearing once. The sequenced material came from peripheral blood. The receptors stem from a woman over 75 with acute or convalescent COVID-19.

The gene calls are TRBV5-4 and TRBJ1-2; the D gene is possibly TRBD1 (5 bases). Germline CDR1 and CDR2: SGHNT and YYREEE (reference sequence). This CDR3 has 15 amino acids. Trimming stripped 2 bases from V and 2 bases from J, with 13 bases between. The CDR3 loop reads CASSLAGGRNYGYTF. CDR3 coding DNA: TGTGCCAGCAGCTTAGCGGGGGGTAGGAACTATGGCTACACCTTC.

The chain uses TRBV4-1 and TRBJ1-2; perhaps TRBD1 as D (6 bases). Trimming removed 2 bases from V and 8 bases from J, with 15 bases in between. This CDR3 comprises 14 residues. Germline V gene sequence: CDR1 MGHRA, CDR2 YSYEKL. This CDR3 reads CASSQPTGRRGYTF. CDR3 nucleotides: TGCGCCAGCAGCCAACCCACAGGGCGCCGCGGCTACACCTTC.

This chain connects TRBV19 to TRBJ1-3, with D perhaps matching TRBD1 (5 bases). Germline-derived CDR1 and CDR2 are LNHDA and SQIVND (reference sequence). V lost 9 bases and J 4 bases, leaving 16 bases between the germline ends. The CDR3 is made up of 14 amino acids. Here the CDR3 reads CASTIQGTGNTIYF. The CDR3 coding sequence is TGTGCCAGCACAATCCAGGGCACGGGAAACACCATATATTTT.

The chain employs TRBV11-3 and TRBJ2-2, with TRBD2 matching 10 bases. V was clipped by 4 bases and J by 6 bases; unmatched bases: 5. The V gene's germline CDR1 is SGHNT and CDR2 YENEEA. CDR3 length equals 15 residues. In DNA form, the CDR3 reads TGTGCCAGCAGCTCTAGCGGGAGACGGGCCGGGGAGCTGTTTTTT. Amino acids: CASSSSGRRAGELFF.